This entry lists 23 T cell receptor beta chains sequenced from one sample in a study of cytomegalovirus exposure and HLA in healthy donors. Researchers ran the PCR with 60 Vbeta and 13 Jbeta primers. Clones were sequenced by immunoSEQ multiplex PCR, and TCRdb holds only the in-frame ones, with some missing. The table lists about 200,000 clones, roughly 79% of them singletons. The sequencing input was PBMCs. Receptors originate from a man aged 18 to 35 in good health and CMV-seronegative.

The J gene is TRBJ1-4, the V gene TRBV4-1; D remains ambiguous. V lost 1 base, J lost 0 bases, and 12 bases lay in between. This CDR3 has 17 amino acids. CDR1 MGHRA and CDR2 YSYEKL come from the germline V gene. The CDR3 here is CASSQGETGATNEKLFF. The CDR3 DNA reads TGCGCCAGCAGCCAAGGCGAGACGGGTGCAACTAATGAAAAACTGTTTTTT.

The chain couples TRBV11-1 to TRBJ2-7, with 7 bases fitting TRBD1. The CDR3 consists of 14 residues. In germline, CDR1 is SGHAT, CDR2 FQDESV (reference sequence). V lost 3 bases and J lost 1; bases outside the gene matches: 3. The CDR3 nucleotides read TGTGCCAGCAGCTTTCAGGGGGTTTCCTACGAGCAGTACTTC. Translating gives CASSFQGVSYEQYF.

The chain uses TRBV14 and TRBJ1-5; no clear D gene. Germline V gives CDR1 SGHDN, CDR2 FVKESK. The V gene lost 0 bases and the J gene lost 9 bases, with 9 bases spanning the gap. The CDR3 spans 13 residues. The CDR3: CASSQDRPGPQHF. The CDR3 DNA follows: TGTGCCAGCAGCCAAGATAGGCCGGGGCCCCAGCATTTT.

This chain joins TRBV15 and TRBJ2-1; 9 bases are shared with TRBD1. From germline, CDR1 is LNHNV and CDR2 YYDKDF (reference sequence). The CDR3 is 16 residues long. The V and J ends lost 2 bases and 5 bases, in that order; junction bases with no gene match: 7. In nucleotides, the CDR3 is TGTGCCACCAGCAGACAAAGACAGGGGGGAGACAATGAGCAGTTCTTC. Translation gives CATSRQRQGGDNEQFF.

The chain employs TRBV6-1 and TRBJ1-2; D unclear. V lost 4 bases and J lost 7, with 13 bases in between. The germline CDR1 and CDR2 sequences are MNHNS and SASEGT. The CDR3 has 13 amino acids. The CDR3 sequence: CASSARETGGYTF. For the CDR3, the DNA is TGTGCCAGCAGTGCTCGTGAAACGGGTGGCTACACCTTC.

V and J are TRBV18 and TRBJ1-2; TRBD1 matches at 10 bases. This CDR3 has 16 residues. Germline CDR1 KGHSH, CDR2 LQKENI. With 3 bases clipped from V and 3 bases from J, the junction kept 7 bases outside the gene matches. In DNA, the CDR3 is TGTGCCAGCTCACCGATGGGACAGGGGCAGGACTATGGCTACACCTTC. Protein sequence: CASSPMGQGQDYGYTF.

V and J are TRBV4-3 and TRBJ2-1; 10 bases are shared with TRBD2. V gave up 0 bases and J gave up 3 bases; unmatched junction bases: 8. The CDR3 sequence is 18 residues long. The germline V gene encodes CDR1 LGHNA and CDR2 YSLEER. The CDR3 loop is CASSQDYLTSGIYNEQFF. The CDR3 nucleotides read TGCGCCAGCAGCCAAGATTACCTAACTAGCGGGATCTACAATGAGCAGTTCTTC.

CDR3 in amino acids: CASSFFSGGQETQYF. CDR3 nucleotide sequence: TGTGCCAGCAGTTTTTTCTCAGGAGGTCAAGAGACCCAGTACTTC. This rearrangement joins TRBV27 to TRBJ2-5, with D tentatively TRBD2 (5 bases). The CDR3 contains 15 residues. V was shortened by 3 bases and J by 2 bases, with 13 bases between the two germline ends. Germline CDR1 reads MNHEY; CDR2 reads SMNVEV (reference sequence).

In DNA, the CDR3 is TGTGCCAGCAGTTGGGGGCAGGCGAACACCGGGGAGCTGTTTTTT. Translation gives CASSWGQANTGELFF. The genes are TRBV25-1 and TRBJ2-2; tentatively, D is TRBD1 (6 bases). Trimming pared 5 bases from V and 0 bases from J, leaving 10 bases between. The V gene's germline CDR1 is MGHDK and CDR2 SYGVNS. CDR3 length equals 15 residues.

The genes are TRBV7-2 and TRBJ2-5; 7 bases fit TRBD2. From germline, CDR1 is SGHTA and CDR2 FQGNSA. The CDR3 is made up of 15 amino acids. J lost 0 bases, V lost 1 base, and 2 bases had no gene match. CDR3 nucleotide sequence: TGTGCCAGCAGCTTAGTACTAGCGAACCAAGAGACCCAGTACTTC. Protein: CASSLVLANQETQYF.

This chain joins TRBV19 and TRBJ1-5; possibly TRBD1 for D (5 bases). The V gene lost 3 bases and the J gene lost 4 bases, with 13 bases spanning the gap. Per germline, CDR1 LNHDA and CDR2 SQIVND (reference sequence). CDR3 length equals 15 residues. CDR3 coding DNA: TGTGCCAGTAGTATTAAGGGGTCAACTAATCAGCCCCAGCATTTT. It is translated as CASSIKGSTNQPQHF.

The rearrangement uses TRBV19 and TRBJ2-3; 7 positions match TRBD1. Unmatched junction bases numbered 10, after V lost 5 bases and J lost 2 bases. The length of the CDR3 is 16 residues. CDR1 LNHDA and CDR2 SQIVND come from the germline V gene (reference sequence). The CDR3 DNA sequence: TGTGCCAGTAGTGAGGTAGACAGGGCGCTCACAGATACGCAGTATTTT. Its translation is CASSEVDRALTDTQYF.

With respect to this clone: This CDR3 is also generated by other DNA sequences in the sample. The J gene is TRBJ1-5, the V gene TRBV19, with 8 bases that match TRBD1. This CDR3 is built from 14 residues. CDR1 is LNHDA and CDR2 is SQIVND in the germline V gene (reference sequence). The trim removed 5 bases at V and 7 bases at J, leaving 7 bases unmatched. CDR3 residues: CASSGGQGGQPQHF. Here the CDR3 DNA reads TGTGCCAGTAGTGGAGGACAGGGTGGCCAGCCCCAGCATTTT.

The chain is built from TRBV25-1 and TRBJ1-5; the D is unclear. The CDR3 loop spans 12 amino acids. Germline loops: CDR1 MGHDK, CDR2 SYGVNS. Trimming took off 8 bases at V and 3 bases at J, with 8 bases between the two ends. The CDR3 nucleotides read TGTGCCAGCTGCGGGTACAATCAGCCCCAGCATTTT. Amino acids: CASCGYNQPQHF.

In this sample, this clone turned up a few times. This chain links TRBV28 with TRBJ2-7; perhaps TRBD1 as D (5 bases). V was trimmed by 7 bases and J by 0 bases, leaving 16 bases between them. The CDR3 loop spans 15 amino acids. From germline, CDR1 is MDHEN and CDR2 SYDVKM. CDR3 DNA: TGTGCCAGCAATCCTGTCTGGGGCGGCTCCTACGAGCAGTACTTC. This sequence encodes CASNPVWGGSYEQYF. The full variable domain, its missing parts supplied by reference TRBV28 and TRBJ2-7, is DVKVTQSSRYLVKRTGEKVFLECVQDMDHENMFWYRQDPGLGLRLIYFSYDVKMKEKGDIPEGYSVSREKKERFSLILESASTNQTSMYLCASNPVWGGSYEQYFGPGTRLTVT.

This clone was counted once. The rearrangement links TRBV18 to TRBJ2-5, with no clear D. Germline V gene data show CDR1 as KGHSH and CDR2 as LQKENI. V lost 4 bases to trimming and J lost 3 bases, with 6 bases between them. The CDR3 spans 12 residues. The DNA of the CDR3 is TGTGCCAGCTCACTACAAGAAGAGACCCAGTACTTC. Translation: CASSLQEETQYF. The variable domain in full, with the rest retrieved from reference TRBV18 and TRBJ2-5, is NAGVMQNPRHLVRRRGQEARLRCSPMKGHSHVYWYRQLPEEGLKFMVYLQKENIIDESGMPKERFSAEFPKEGPSILRIQQVVRGDSAAYFCASSLQEETQYFGPGTRLLVL.

The chain couples TRBV5-1 to TRBJ2-1, with D perhaps TRBD1 (5 bases). The CDR3 contains 15 residues. Trimming stripped 0 bases from V and 4 bases from J, with 11 bases between. Germline V gives CDR1 SGHRS, CDR2 YFSETQ. CDR3 in amino acids: CASSLGAGIYNEQFF. The CDR3 region has the DNA TGCGCCAGCAGCTTGGGGGCAGGGATTTACAATGAGCAGTTCTTC.

The sample holds one count of this clone. The gene calls are TRBV10-3 and TRBJ2-7, with 9 bases matching TRBD1. J lost 4 bases, V lost 6 bases, and 7 bases had no gene match. Germline V gives CDR1 ENHRY, CDR2 SYGVKD. CDR3 length: 14 amino acids. CDR3 loop: CAIREGQGGYEQYF. The CDR3 DNA reads as TGTGCCATCAGGGAGGGACAGGGAGGGTACGAGCAGTACTTC.

CDR3 nucleotide sequence: TGTGCCTGGAGACCAGAAGAGACCCAGTACTTC. It translates to CAWRPEETQYF. The chain combines TRBV30 with TRBJ2-5; D is unclear. The CDR3 is 11 residues long. Germline CDR1 GTSNPN, CDR2 SVGIG (reference sequence). The germline V and J ends were trimmed by 3 bases and 3 bases, with 5 bases remaining between them.

To note about this clone: At one of its ends the junction is not consistent with the germline gene, which may arise from a read error. CDR3 sequence reads: CSSSLEGDYGYTF. CDR3 bases: TGTTCCAGCAGCTTGGAAGGAGATTATGGCTACACCTTC. The chain uses TRBV7-9 and TRBJ1-2; no clear D gene. The CDR3 sequence is 13 residues long. CDR1 and CDR2 from the germline V gene are SEHNR and FQNEAQ (reference sequence).

The chain recombines TRBV9 with TRBJ1-1, with D possibly being TRBD1 (5 bases). The CDR3 covers 14 residues. Germline assignment: CDR1 SGDLS and CDR2 YYNGEE. Trimming removed 3 bases from V and 4 bases from J, with 13 bases in between. DNA for the CDR3: TGTGCCAGCAGCGCCTGGGGGGAGGGCACTGAAGCTTTCTTT. It specifies CASSAWGEGTEAFF.

The chain employs TRBV28 and TRBJ2-2; the D gene is possibly TRBD2 (7 bases). Germline CDR1 MDHEN, CDR2 SYDVKM. The CDR3 is 13 amino acids. Trimming pared 4 bases from V and 6 bases from J, leaving 9 bases between. CDR3 in DNA: TGTGCCAGCAGTTCGGGGGGCGCCGGGGAGCTGTTTTTT. Translated, it gives CASSSGGAGELFF.

This clone has a handful of counts. This chain joins TRBV6-6 and TRBJ2-3, with 10 bases aligning to TRBD2. V lost 7 bases, J lost 0 bases, and 4 bases stayed unmatched. Germline CDR1 and CDR2: MNHNY and SVGAGI (reference sequence). This CDR3 has 15 residues. The CDR3: CASILAGASTDTQYF. CDR3 coding DNA: TGTGCCAGCATCCTAGCGGGGGCCAGCACAGATACGCAGTATTTT.